These 32 T cell receptor beta chains were sequenced from one sample in a study of T cells after yellow fever vaccination. TCRdb ran MiXCR on the 5' RACE reads and lists one entry per CDR3 protein. The data show some 130,000 distinct CDR3 sequences, more than 6.5% seen once. The source was CD4+ T cells sorted from PBMCs, collected 10 days after the yellow fever booster vaccination. The receptors were gathered from a man younger than 45 who received the YFV17D yellow fever vaccine.

This clonotype was seen a few times. The J gene is TRBJ1-2, the V gene TRBV10-3, with TRBD1 as a possible D gene (5 bases). Germline-derived CDR1 and CDR2 are ENHRY and SYGVKD. The CDR3 has 14 residues. Trimming removed 9 bases at V and 4 bases at J, with 18 bases between. CDR3 loop: CAINRRVEGYGYTF. As DNA, the CDR3 is TGTGCCATTAACAGGAGAGTAGAAGGCTATGGCTACACCTTC.

The V and J genes are TRBV3-1 and TRBJ2-5, with D possibly being TRBD2 (5 bases). The V and J ends lost 4 bases and 4 bases respectively, with 10 bases between them. CDR1 is LGHDT and CDR2 is YNNKEL in the germline V gene (reference sequence). The CDR3 has 13 amino acids. Here the CDR3 reads CASSPDLSETQYF. The CDR3 nucleotides are TGTGCCAGCAGCCCGGACTTATCAGAGACCCAGTACTTC.

There are many counts of this clonotype. The CDR3 region is CSVFKETQYF. The CDR3 nucleotides read TGCAGCGTCTTCAAAGAGACCCAGTACTTC. The chain combines TRBV29-1 with TRBJ2-5, with D unresolved. CDR1 is SQVTM, CDR2 ANQGSEA, per germline. Trimming removed 6 bases at V and 3 bases at J, with 5 bases between. This CDR3 spans 10 amino acids. Full variable domain (outside the CDR3, taken from reference TRBV29-1 and TRBJ2-5): SAVISQKPSRDICQRGTSLTIQCQVDSQVTMMFWYRQQPGQSLTLIATANQGSEATYESGFVIDKFPISRPNLTFSTLTVSNMSPEDSSIYLCSVFKETQYFGPGTRLLVL.

This clonotype has ten or more counts. The V and J genes are TRBV6-2 or TRBV6-3 and TRBJ2-7; D is uncertain. The germline CDR1 and CDR2 sequences are MNHEY and SVGEGT. CDR3 size: 14 residues. Trimming pared 6 bases from V and 2 bases from J, leaving 14 bases between. The CDR3 here is CASSSSRPPYEQYF. The CDR3 DNA is TGTGCCAGCAGCTCAAGCAGGCCTCCCTACGAGCAGTACTTC.

The J gene is TRBJ1-6, the V gene TRBV20-1; 7 bases fit TRBD1. Germline trimming cut 2 bases from V and 6 bases from J; bases unmatched to any gene: 4. From germline, CDR1 is DFQATT and CDR2 SNEGSKA (reference sequence). The CDR3 covers 14 residues. The CDR3 DNA reads as TGCAGTGCTAGATCTGGGACAGTTAATTCACCCCTCCACTTT. Encoded protein: CSARSGTVNSPLHF.

This clonotype was found many times. The chain employs TRBV11-2 and TRBJ2-2, with 10 bases fitting TRBD1. V shed 4 bases, J shed 7 bases, and the junction held 15 bases outside the gene matches. The germline V gene has CDR1 SGHAT and CDR2 FQNNGV. The CDR3 has 18 residues. CDR3 loop: CASSSHPAGQGINGELFF. In nucleotides, the CDR3 is TGTGCCAGCAGCTCCCACCCCGCGGGACAGGGGATTAACGGGGAGCTGTTTTTT.

To note about this clonotype: A much larger clone differs from this one at a single base, so this may be a read error. The chain is built from TRBV9 and TRBJ2-5, with 10 positions matching TRBD2. Germline CDR1 is SGDLS and CDR2 is YYNGEE. This CDR3 contains 14 residues. CDR3 sequence: CASSVMSGRESQYF. CDR3 bases: TGTGCCAGCAGCGTCATGAGCGGGAGGGAGAGCCAGTACTTC. Using reference TRBV9 and TRBJ2-5 for the parts outside the CDR3, the full variable domain is DSGVTQTPKHLITATGQRVTLRCSPRSGDLSVYWYQQSLDQGLQFLIQYYNGEERAKGNILERFSAQQFPDLHSELNLSSLELGDSALYFCASSVMSGRESQYFGPGTRLLVL.

At least ten counts were recorded for this clonotype. The chain carries TRBV6-2 or TRBV6-3 and TRBJ2-1, with D tentatively TRBD1 (8 bases). Germline V gene sequence: CDR1 MNHEY, CDR2 SVGEGT. V was trimmed by 7 bases and J by 6 bases, leaving 22 bases between them. This CDR3 spans 16 amino acids. Written as DNA, the CDR3 is TGTGCCAGCACGGGAGGCCTTGGACAGGGCGGCAATGAGCAGTTCTTC. Its translation: CASTGGLGQGGNEQFF.

This clonotype was observed a few times. J is TRBJ2-5 and V is TRBV5-1; 9 positions agree with TRBD2. Per the germline V gene, CDR1 is SGHRS and CDR2 is YFSETQ. CDR3 length: 16 residues. Losses at the gene ends were 3 bases for V and 2 bases for J; bases not matched to a gene: 8. CDR3 sequence (DNA): TGCGCCAGCAGCTCACTTTCAGCGGGAGGACAAGAGACCCAGTACTTC. Its translation is CASSSLSAGGQETQYF.

The table lists this clonotype with many counts. V usage is TRBV28 and J usage is TRBJ1-4, with a tentative D call TRBD1 (5 bases). Germline V gene lookup returns CDR1 MDHEN and CDR2 SYDVKM. CDR3 length: 15 residues. The ends were cut back, 2 bases at V and 7 bases at J, with 14 bases in the middle. Written as DNA, the CDR3 is TGTGCCAGCAGTTTACTCAGGGTTCAGTCTGAAAAACTGTTTTTT. Residues: CASSLLRVQSEKLFF.

This clonotype was recorded many times. The chain joins TRBV19 to TRBJ1-1, with 8 bases aligning to TRBD1. In germline, CDR1 is LNHDA, CDR2 SQIVND (reference sequence). This CDR3 region has 15 residues. After removal of 3 bases from V and 6 bases from J, the junction contained 9 bases not matched to a gene. The CDR3: CASSIYAGGEAEAFF. For the CDR3, the DNA is TGTGCCAGTAGTATTTATGCAGGGGGCGAGGCTGAAGCTTTCTTT.

This clonotype has a count of ten or more. DNA for the CDR3: TGTGCCACCCAAAGGACTAACGCCTACGAGCAGTACTTC. Its protein is CATQRTNAYEQYF. This chain uses TRBV2 with TRBJ2-7, with D tentatively TRBD2 (6 bases). V shed 10 bases and J shed 2 bases, with 15 bases lying between them. This CDR3 has 13 residues. In germline, CDR1 is SNHLY, CDR2 FYNNEI.

This clonotype was observed at least ten times. This chain connects TRBV27 to TRBJ1-3; 8 nucleotides agree with TRBD1. The CDR3 length is 15 residues. CDR1 MNHEY and CDR2 SMNVEV come from the germline V gene (reference sequence). J lost 4 bases, V lost 6 bases, and 8 bases had no gene match. The CDR3 region has the DNA TGTGCCAGCAGGCGAGCAGGGGGCGCGGGAAACACCATATATTTT. It is translated as CASRRAGGAGNTIYF.

Many counts were recorded for this clonotype. The genes are TRBV7-2 and TRBJ2-3; 8 bases align to TRBD1. Germline V gives CDR1 SGHTA, CDR2 FQGNSA. V shed 4 bases and J 2 bases; nucleotides not matched to a gene: 8. CDR3 length: 16 residues. CDR3 in DNA: TGTGCCAGCAGCTCGACAGGGGCCGGGGACACAGATACGCAGTATTTT. It encodes CASSSTGAGDTDTQYF.

This clonotype was observed at least ten times. The V and J genes are TRBV20-1 and TRBJ2-1, with a weak D call TRBD2 (6 bases). The CDR3 runs to 14 residues. V was shortened by 3 bases and J by 4 bases, with 13 bases between the two germline ends. Germline V gives CDR1 DFQATT, CDR2 SNEGSKA (reference sequence). The CDR3 coding sequence is TGCAGTGCTAGGGATGGGAGGCCTTACAATGAGCAGTTCTTC. It specifies CSARDGRPYNEQFF.

The table lists this clonotype with many counts. V usage is TRBV20-1 and J usage is TRBJ2-3; the D gene is possibly TRBD2 (7 bases). This CDR3 region has 13 residues. V was pared by 6 bases and J by 3 bases, with 13 bases between. Germline V CDR1 and CDR2: DFQATT, SNEGSKA (reference sequence). The CDR3 DNA follows: TGCAGTGCGAGGGGGGGGGCGACAGATACGCAGTATTTT. The encoded protein is CSARGGATDTQYF.

This clonotype was counted at least ten times. The chain combines TRBV20-1 with TRBJ2-5; possibly TRBD1 for D (6 bases). V was shortened by 6 bases and J by 4 bases, with 27 bases between the two germline ends. This CDR3 comprises 17 residues. CDR1 is DFQATT, CDR2 SNEGSKA, per germline (reference sequence). The CDR3 loop reads CSASHSTGIQGGETQYF. In DNA form, the CDR3 reads TGCAGTGCATCCCATTCGACGGGCATCCAAGGGGGAGAGACCCAGTACTTC.

This clonotype was found many times. The rearrangement joins TRBV5-1 to TRBJ1-6, with unresolved D. This CDR3 contains 14 residues. Germline CDR1 is SGHRS and CDR2 is YFSETQ. Trimming took off 1 base at V and 5 bases at J, with 7 bases between the two ends. CDR3 in DNA: TGCGCCAGCAGCTTGAGGGATAATAATTCACCCCTCCACTTT. This sequence encodes CASSLRDNNSPLHF. The complete variable domain, with remaining parts taken from reference TRBV5-1 and TRBJ1-6, reads KAGVTQTPRYLIKTRGQQVTLSCSPISGHRSVSWYQQTPGQGLQFLFEYFSETQRNKGNFPGRFSGRQFSNSRSEMNVSTLELGDSALYLCASSLRDNNSPLHFGNGTRLTVT.

Many counts were recorded for this clonotype. This chain connects TRBV4-2 to TRBJ1-1; D is unclear. CDR1 and CDR2 (germline): LGHNA, YNFKEQ. CDR3 length: 12 amino acids. Trimming removed 0 bases from V and 5 bases from J, with 4 bases in between. CDR3 coding DNA: TGTGCCAGCAGCCAAGATATGACTGAAGCTTTCTTT. This translates into CASSQDMTEAFF.

This clonotype was found many times. The rearrangement links TRBV6-1 to TRBJ2-1; 7 bases line up with TRBD2. The V gene's germline CDR1 is MNHNS and CDR2 SASEGT. The CDR3 has 14 amino acids. Unmatched junction bases numbered 5, after V lost 6 bases and J lost 3 bases. DNA for the CDR3: TGTGCCAGCAGGACGACGGGAGGCTACAATGAGCAGTTCTTC. It encodes CASRTTGGYNEQFF.

The rearrangement uses TRBV28 and TRBJ2-1; 9 bases align to TRBD2. This CDR3 contains 16 residues. Per the germline V gene, CDR1 is MDHEN and CDR2 is SYDVKM. V lost 1 base to trimming and J lost 7 bases; unmatched junction nucleotides: 8. The chain's CDR3 is CASSLLGTSHRNEQFF. In nucleotides, the CDR3 is TGTGCCAGCAGTTTATTAGGGACTAGCCATAGGAATGAGCAGTTCTTC.

Only a few counts were recorded for this clonotype. The V call is TRBV5-1, the J call TRBJ1-1; the D is unclear. The CDR3 loop spans 14 amino acids. V shed 3 bases and J shed 4 bases, with 13 bases lying between them. Germline CDR1 reads SGHRS; CDR2 reads YFSETQ. DNA of the CDR3: TGCGCCAGCAGCTCGACTGGGATTAGCACTGAAGCTTTCTTT. Its translation is CASSSTGISTEAFF. The full variable domain, in which reference TRBV5-1 and TRBJ1-1 provide the parts outside the CDR3, is KAGVTQTPRYLIKTRGQQVTLSCSPISGHRSVSWYQQTPGQGLQFLFEYFSETQRNKGNFPGRFSGRQFSNSRSEMNVSTLELGDSALYLCASSSTGISTEAFFGQGTRLTVV.

This clonotype came up a few times. V usage is TRBV7-2 and J usage is TRBJ2-7, with 9 bases lining up with TRBD2. V shed 6 bases and J 6 bases; nucleotides not matched to a gene: 6. This CDR3 comprises 13 residues. CDR1 and CDR2 from the germline V gene are SGHTA and FQGNSA. Here the CDR3 DNA reads TGTGCCAGCAGGGGAATAGCGGGAGCCGAGCAGTACTTC. Its protein product is CASRGIAGAEQYF.

The gene calls are TRBV3-1 and TRBJ1-2; TRBD1 is a possible D gene (5 bases). The CDR3 extends over 14 amino acids. The germline V and J ends were trimmed by 4 bases and 4 bases, with 13 bases remaining between them. Germline V gene data show CDR1 as LGHDT and CDR2 as YNNKEL (reference sequence). CDR3 nucleotide sequence: TGTGCCAGCAGCCCGCCGACAGACCCCTATGGCTACACCTTC. It specifies CASSPPTDPYGYTF.

This clonotype was detected ten times or more. The chain links TRBV5-5 to TRBJ2-7, with 10 bases aligning to TRBD1. The CDR3 is 16 amino acids. Per the germline V gene, CDR1 is SGHKS and CDR2 is YYEKEE (reference sequence). V lost 4 bases, J lost 1 base, and 8 bases stayed unmatched. Here the CDR3 DNA reads TGTGCCAGCAGCCTAAGACAGGGGGCGAAATCCTACGAGCAGTACTTC. Its translation: CASSLRQGAKSYEQYF.

This clonotype has at least ten counts. This chain links TRBV9 with TRBJ2-7; D possibly matches TRBD1 or TRBD2 (5 bases each). V lost 0 bases and J lost 0, with 10 bases in between. CDR1 and CDR2 from the germline V gene are SGDLS and YYNGEE. The length of the CDR3 is 15 residues. The CDR3: CASSVGGKSSYEQYF. The CDR3 nucleotides are TGTGCCAGCAGCGTAGGGGGGAAATCCTCCTACGAGCAGTACTTC. The complete variable domain, with remaining parts taken from reference TRBV9 and TRBJ2-7, reads DSGVTQTPKHLITATGQRVTLRCSPRSGDLSVYWYQQSLDQGLQFLIQYYNGEERAKGNILERFSAQQFPDLHSELNLSSLELGDSALYFCASSVGGKSSYEQYFGPGTRLTVT.

This clonotype has at least ten counts. The chain is built from TRBV4-3 and TRBJ2-1, with D possibly TRBD1 on 6 matching bases. V lost 0 bases and J 10 bases, leaving 13 bases between the germline ends. This CDR3 has 14 amino acids. Per germline, CDR1 LGHNA and CDR2 YSLEER. DNA of the CDR3: TGCGCCAGCAGCCAAGATACAGGGTCACGAGAGCAGTTCTTC. It is translated as CASSQDTGSREQFF.

The chain employs TRBV7-9 and TRBJ2-7; TRBD2 aligns across 13 bases. The CDR3 loop spans 17 amino acids. V was clipped by 4 bases and J by 3 bases; unmatched bases: 9. Germline CDR1 is SEHNR and CDR2 is FQNEAQ (reference sequence). This CDR3 reads CASSSTSGRSPYYEQYF. The CDR3, as DNA: TGTGCCAGCAGCTCGACTAGCGGGAGGTCCCCCTACTACGAGCAGTACTTC.

This clonotype was counted many times. J is TRBJ2-5 and V is TRBV5-1; TRBD1 aligns across 7 bases. The germline CDR1 and CDR2 sequences are SGHRS and YFSETQ. CDR3 length: 15 amino acids. V lost 0 bases and J lost 5; bases outside the gene matches: 7. As DNA, the CDR3 is TGCGCCAGCAGCTTGGAGGACAGGCGAGGGGAGACCCAGTACTTC. This gives the protein CASSLEDRRGETQYF.

This clonotype was detected many times. The chain carries TRBV20-1 and TRBJ2-3, with 8 bases aligning to TRBD1. The CDR3 consists of 14 residues. With V trimmed by 6 bases and J by 1 base, 6 bases remained unmatched. The germline V gene encodes CDR1 DFQATT and CDR2 SNEGSKA (reference sequence). CDR3 loop: CSARQGRGTDTQYF. DNA for the CDR3: TGCAGTGCAAGACAGGGGCGCGGCACAGATACGCAGTATTTT.

This clonotype was found many times. V gene TRBV7-2 combines with J gene TRBJ2-3; D is undetermined. The V end was cut by 2 bases, the J end by 1 base, with 4 bases between. From germline, CDR1 is SGHTA and CDR2 FQGNSA. This CDR3 has 13 residues. Here the CDR3 reads CASSLLGTDTQYF. CDR3 bases: TGTGCCAGCAGCTTATTAGGCACAGATACGCAGTATTTT.

This clonotype showed up many times. V is TRBV11-3 and J is TRBJ2-1; TRBD1 is a possible D gene (5 bases). Germline V gene sequence: CDR1 SGHNT, CDR2 YENEEA. This CDR3 is built from 16 residues. V was clipped by 1 base and J by 3 bases, with 13 bases between them. CDR3 bases: TGTGCCAGCAGCTTAGGACCCAGGGCATACTACAATGAGCAGTTCTTC. This translates into CASSLGPRAYYNEQFF. The full variable domain, in which reference TRBV11-3 and TRBJ2-1 provide the parts outside the CDR3, is EAGVVQSPRYKIIEKKQPVAFWCNPISGHNTLYWYLQNLGQGPELLIRYENEEAVDDSQLPKDRFSAERLKGVDSTLKIQPAELGDSAVYLCASSLGPRAYYNEQFFGPGTRLTVL.